Below, 29 T cell receptor beta chains from the same sample are listed, as sequenced in a study of early T cells in non-severe SARS-CoV-2 infection. TCRdb itself ran the 5' RACE reads through MiXCR, one entry per CDR3 protein. The sample carries 25,000 to 35,000 distinct CDR3 sequences, around 5.2% recorded once. The sample taken for sequencing was whole blood. The origin of the receptors is an adult who was a healthcare worker with PCR-confirmed SARS-CoV-2 infection or an uninfected control (not recorded which).

This sequence joins TRBV4-2 and TRBJ2-3; D might be TRBD1 or TRBD2, each matching 6 bases. In germline, CDR1 is LGHNA, CDR2 YNFKEQ. This CDR3 is built from 16 residues. V was pared by 4 bases and J by 3 bases, with 17 bases between. In DNA form, the CDR3 reads TGTGCCAGCAGCCTTGTGCCCGGGGGCTTGACAGATACGCAGTATTTT. Amino acid sequence: CASSLVPGGLTDTQYF.

This chain links TRBV7-6 with TRBJ2-5; 8 bases map to TRBD2. This CDR3 has 13 residues. V gave up 7 bases and J gave up 5 bases; unmatched junction bases: 6. From germline, CDR1 is SGHVS and CDR2 FNYEAQ. CDR3 coding DNA: TGTGCCAGCACTCCTCGGGGGGGGGAGACCCAGTACTTC. Its protein is CASTPRGGETQYF.

The sample holds many counts of this clonotype. The chain carries TRBV7-9 and TRBJ1-4, with 9 bases matching TRBD1. V shed 6 bases and J 4 bases; nucleotides not matched to a gene: 6. In germline, CDR1 is SEHNR, CDR2 FQNEAQ (reference sequence). This CDR3 is 15 amino acids long. The DNA for the CDR3 is TGTGCCAGCAGGGGCGGGACAGGGATTAATGAAAAACTGTTTTTT. Translation: CASRGGTGINEKLFF.

In its sample, this clonotype was seen many times. This chain links TRBV19 with TRBJ1-2; 7 bases line up with TRBD1. V trimming: 6 bases; J trimming: 8 bases; junction bases outside the gene matches: 15. CDR1 is LNHDA, CDR2 SQIVND, per germline (reference sequence). The CDR3 loop spans 15 amino acids. CDR3 coding DNA: TGTGCCAGTAGATATACAGACAGGGTGCTGGGCGGCTACACCTTC. Translated, it gives CASRYTDRVLGGYTF.

This clonotype has at least ten counts. The chain employs TRBV6-5 and TRBJ2-2; 9 nucleotides match TRBD1. The CDR3 extends over 18 amino acids. V was pared by 2 bases and J by 5 bases, with 12 bases of the junction left unmatched. Germline loops: CDR1 MNHEY, CDR2 SVGAGI. Written as DNA, the CDR3 is TGTGCCAGCAGTTACACCCGACCGGGACAGGGAAGAACCGGGGAGCTGTTTTTT. Translating gives CASSYTRPGQGRTGELFF.

This clonotype was seen only a few times. The chain links TRBV30 to TRBJ1-1; tentative D call: TRBD1 (5 bases). The V and J ends lost 3 bases and 4 bases respectively, with 12 bases between them. Germline V gene data show CDR1 as GTSNPN and CDR2 as SVGIG (reference sequence). The CDR3 spans 13 residues. CDR3 region: CAWSPSGPTEAFF. The CDR3 region has the DNA TGTGCCTGGAGCCCTTCGGGGCCCACTGAAGCTTTCTTT.

This clonotype was found many times. The chain is built from TRBV10-3 and TRBJ2-5; 11 nucleotides agree with TRBD1. This CDR3 comprises 14 residues. The V gene's germline CDR1 is ENHRY and CDR2 SYGVKD. With V trimmed by 6 bases and J by 4 bases, 4 bases remained unmatched. CDR3 residues: CAIRPGTGGETQYF. The CDR3 coding sequence is TGTGCCATCAGACCCGGGACAGGGGGAGAGACCCAGTACTTC.

This clonotype has just a few counts. The CDR3 loop is CSVVMGAPIGRVDSYNEQFF. DNA for the CDR3: TGCAGCGTTGTGATGGGGGCACCTATAGGCCGGGTCGACAGTTACAATGAGCAGTTCTTC. The chain is built from TRBV29-1 and TRBJ2-1, with D perhaps matching TRBD1 (6 bases). V shed 4 bases and J shed 4 bases, with 32 bases lying between them. Germline CDR1 reads SQVTM; CDR2 reads ANQGSEA. The CDR3 runs 20 residues.

This clonotype was counted at least ten times. The chain carries TRBV5-5 and TRBJ2-1; D gene ambiguous. CDR3 length: 16 amino acids. Germline loops: CDR1 SGHKS, CDR2 YYEKEE (reference sequence). Trimming left V 0 bases short and J 0 bases short, with 10 bases between. The CDR3 nucleotides are TGTGCCAGCAGCTTGGGGGTGCCTAGCTCCTACAATGAGCAGTTCTTC. Translated, it gives CASSLGVPSSYNEQFF. Together with reference TRBV5-5 and TRBJ2-1, the CDR3 gives the full variable domain: DAGVTQSPTHLIKTRGQQVTLRCSPISGHKSVSWYQQVLGQGPQFIFQYYEKEERGRGNFPDRFSARQFPNYSSELNVNALLLGDSALYLCASSLGVPSSYNEQFFGPGTRLTVL.

This clonotype was seen a handful of times. The chain combines TRBV5-1 with TRBJ2-2, with D tentatively TRBD1 (6 bases). Germline values: CDR1 SGHRS, CDR2 YFSETQ. V shed 0 bases and J shed 3 bases, with 12 bases lying between them. This CDR3 has 16 amino acids. CDR3 loop: CASSLAGAHYTGELFF. The CDR3 DNA reads as TGCGCCAGCAGCTTGGCAGGGGCCCACTACACCGGGGAGCTGTTTTTT.

In regard to this clonotype: A much larger clone is a single base away; this may be a read error. The CDR3 bases are TGTGCCAGCAGCTTAGGACAGGGGGCCGTCCGCACAGATACGCAGTATTTT. This sequence encodes CASSLGQGAVRTDTQYF. The V call is TRBV11-3, the J call TRBJ2-3; 10 bases align to TRBD1. CDR1 SGHNT and CDR2 YENEEA come from the germline V gene. The CDR3 loop spans 17 amino acids. Germline trimming cut 1 base from V and 1 base from J; bases unmatched to any gene: 5.

This clonotype has a count of ten or more. The rearrangement links TRBV7-9 to TRBJ2-1; D uncertain. CDR1 and CDR2 (germline): SEHNR, FQNEAQ (reference sequence). Trimming pared 5 bases from V and 5 bases from J, leaving 10 bases between. The CDR3 length is 13 residues. CDR3 in DNA: TGTGCCAGCAGCCCCCCCGACCACAATGAGCAGTTCTTC. Protein sequence: CASSPPDHNEQFF.

In its sample, this clonotype was seen many times. This chain connects TRBV5-6 to TRBJ1-3; D call uncertain. Per the germline V gene, CDR1 is SGHDT and CDR2 is YYEEEE. V shed 4 bases and J shed 0 bases, with 11 bases lying between them. The CDR3 covers 15 residues. In DNA form, the CDR3 reads TGTGCCAGCAGCATGGACGGACCCTCTGGAAACACCATATATTTT. Protein: CASSMDGPSGNTIYF.

This chain joins TRBV12-3 or TRBV12-4 and TRBJ2-2; 9 bases match TRBD2. This CDR3 has 16 residues. With 2 bases clipped from V and 4 bases from J, the junction kept 5 bases outside the gene matches. The DNA of the CDR3 is TGTGCCAGCAGTTTAATGCTAGCGGGAATCACCGGGGAGCTGTTTTTT. This encodes CASSLMLAGITGELFF.

This clonotype was seen only once. The rearrangement uses TRBV9 and TRBJ1-5; tentative D call: TRBD1 (6 bases). V lost 0 bases and J lost 4, with 8 bases in between. The CDR3 spans 14 residues. Germline V CDR1 and CDR2: SGDLS, YYNGEE. Here the CDR3 DNA reads TGTGCCAGCAGCGTAGGGGACACAAATCAGCCCCAGCATTTT. Protein sequence: CASSVGDTNQPQHF.

The chain has TRBV11-2 and TRBJ1-6, with TRBD1 matching over 7 bases. The CDR3 is 17 amino acids. Germline V gene data show CDR1 as SGHAT and CDR2 as FQNNGV. V lost 1 base and J lost 7; bases outside the gene matches: 10. The CDR3 protein is CASSLGFLQGRNSPLHF. Here the CDR3 DNA reads TGTGCCAGCAGCTTAGGTTTCCTACAGGGGAGGAATTCACCCCTCCACTTT.

This clonotype was recorded at least ten times. V and J are TRBV7-9 and TRBJ2-6; 8 positions match TRBD1. Losses at the gene ends were 2 bases for V and 0 bases for J; bases not matched to a gene: 6. Per the germline V gene, CDR1 is SEHNR and CDR2 is FQNEAQ (reference sequence). The CDR3 is 18 amino acids. The CDR3 loop reads CASSLSGRGLSGANVLTF. The CDR3 DNA sequence: TGTGCCAGCAGCTTATCTGGCAGGGGGCTCTCTGGGGCCAACGTCCTGACTTTC. Using reference TRBV7-9 and TRBJ2-6 for the parts outside the CDR3, the full variable domain is DTGVSQNPRHKITKRGQNVTFRCDPISEHNRLYWYRQTLGQGPEFLTYFQNEAQLEKSRLLSDRFSAERPKGSFSTLEIQRTEQGDSAMYLCASSLSGRGLSGANVLTFGAGSRLTVL.

This sequence joins TRBV30 and TRBJ2-3, with a weak D call TRBD2 (5 bases). The CDR3 is 16 amino acids. The germline V gene has CDR1 GTSNPN and CDR2 SVGIG (reference sequence). Trimming pared 2 bases from V and 2 bases from J, leaving 17 bases between. Here the CDR3 reads CAWSKDSLAYTDTQYF. CDR3 sequence (DNA): TGTGCCTGGAGTAAGGACTCATTGGCTTACACAGATACGCAGTATTTT.

The table lists this clonotype with many counts. The chain combines TRBV9 with TRBJ2-5; 8 bases align to TRBD2. Trimming cost V 4 bases and J 3 bases; bases outside gene matches: 5. The CDR3 sequence is 14 residues long. Germline V lookup: CDR1 SGDLS, CDR2 YYNGEE. The CDR3 sequence: CASSPPGGEETQYF. CDR3 bases: TGTGCCAGCAGCCCCCCGGGAGGGGAAGAGACCCAGTACTTC.

This clonotype was observed many times. The genes are TRBV21-1 and TRBJ1-2; the DNA was not used to check the table's D call, TRBD1. TRBV21-1 is noted as a pseudogene. The length of the CDR3 is 18 residues. For the CDR3, the DNA is TGTGCCAGCAGCAAAGCACCCCCCCCGACAGAAGCTAACTATGGCTACACCTTC. Its translation: CASSKAPPPTEANYGYTF.

This clonotype was seen a handful of times. The CDR3 loop reads CASSPHLGLTGELFF. In DNA form, the CDR3 reads TGTGCCAGCAGCCCCCATCTTGGGCTCACCGGGGAGCTGTTTTTT. The chain has TRBV9 and TRBJ2-2, with D unresolved. Germline V gives CDR1 SGDLS, CDR2 YYNGEE. This CDR3 comprises 15 residues. Trimming cost V 4 bases and J 4 bases, with 14 bases left between them.

V and J are TRBV30 and TRBJ2-2, with D perhaps TRBD2 (6 bases). Germline CDR1 and CDR2: GTSNPN and SVGIG (reference sequence). Trimming removed 4 bases from V and 4 bases from J, with 10 bases in between. The CDR3 runs to 13 residues. CDR3 in amino acids: CAWTGLSTGELFF. The DNA of the CDR3 is TGTGCCTGGACGGGACTCAGCACCGGGGAGCTGTTTTTT.

This clonotype was recorded at least ten times. The chain combines TRBV20-1 with TRBJ2-1; 12 bases are a match to TRBD2. Germline values: CDR1 DFQATT, CDR2 SNEGSKA (reference sequence). J lost 5 bases, V lost 7 bases, and 6 bases had no gene match. The CDR3 has 14 amino acids. CDR3 bases: TGCAGTGTGAGGGGACTAGCGGGTAACAATGAGCAGTTCTTC. Protein sequence: CSVRGLAGNNEQFF.

This clonotype appeared a few times. V is TRBV15 and J is TRBJ2-7; TRBD2 aligns across 9 bases. The germline V gene has CDR1 LNHNV and CDR2 YYDKDF (reference sequence). J gave up 4 bases and V 3 bases, and 1 base lay outside the gene matches. CDR3 size: 13 residues. DNA of the CDR3: TGTGCCACCAGCAGGACTAGCGGTTACGAGCAGTACTTC. Translating it yields CATSRTSGYEQYF.

This chain uses TRBV7-3 with TRBJ2-1, with TRBD2 matching 8 bases. V shed 6 bases and J 5 bases; nucleotides not matched to a gene: 9. In germline, CDR1 is SGHTA, CDR2 FQGTGA. There are 15 residues in the CDR3. DNA for the CDR3: TGTGCCAGCAGGTTTCTGACTAGCGCAAACAATGAGCAGTTCTTC. Translated, it gives CASRFLTSANNEQFF.

This clonotype has a count of ten or more. The chain has TRBV7-9 and TRBJ2-7, with D perhaps assigned TRBD1 or TRBD2 (6 bases each). The CDR3 loop spans 16 amino acids. Trimming left V 1 base short and J 1 base short, with 14 bases between. CDR1 is SEHNR and CDR2 is FQNEAQ in the germline V gene (reference sequence). CDR3 sequence: CASSLVGRGGSYEQYF. In DNA, the CDR3 is TGTGCCAGCAGCTTAGTGGGCAGGGGAGGATCCTACGAGCAGTACTTC.

This clonotype has ten or more counts. The chain recombines TRBV29-1 with TRBJ1-2; 8 bases map to TRBD1. Germline CDR1 SQVTM, CDR2 ANQGSEA. V trimming: 6 bases; J trimming: 3 bases; junction bases outside the gene matches: 6. The CDR3 is 13 residues long. The CDR3 nucleotides read TGCAGCGTCGCTAAGACAGGGGACTATGGCTACACCTTC. Amino acid sequence: CSVAKTGDYGYTF. Combining the CDR3 with reference TRBV29-1 and TRBJ1-2 gives the whole variable domain SAVISQKPSRDICQRGTSLTIQCQVDSQVTMMFWYRQQPGQSLTLIATANQGSEATYESGFVIDKFPISRPNLTFSTLTVSNMSPEDSSIYLCSVAKTGDYGYTFGSGTRLTVV.

This clonotype was seen a handful of times. This chain joins TRBV2 and TRBJ2-7, with 7 bases matching TRBD1. CDR1 is SNHLY and CDR2 is FYNNEI in the germline V gene. The CDR3 runs 14 residues. V trimming: 4 bases; J trimming: 4 bases; junction bases outside the gene matches: 7. CDR3 DNA: TGTGCCAGCAGTGGACCCGGGACAGTTTACGAGCAGTACTTC. Its translation is CASSGPGTVYEQYF. Complete variable domain (other parts from reference TRBV2 and TRBJ2-7): EPEVTQTPSHQVTQMGQEVILRCVPISNHLYFYWYRQILGQKVEFLVSFYNNEISEKSEIFDDQFSVERPDGSNFTLKIRSTKLEDSAMYFCASSGPGTVYEQYFGPGTRLTVT.

The CDR3 DNA reads as TGTGCCAGCTCACCTCTACAGGGGGCGAACACTGAAGCTTTCTTT. It is translated as CASSPLQGANTEAFF. The chain is built from TRBV18 and TRBJ1-1, with 9 positions matching TRBD1. Germline CDR1 KGHSH, CDR2 LQKENI. CDR3 length: 15 residues. The V and J ends lost 3 bases and 1 base, in that order; junction bases with no gene match: 3.